Below, 17 T cell receptor beta chains from the same sample are listed, as sequenced in a study of metastatic and nonmetastatic thyroid tumors. TCRdb reanalyzed the PCR reads via MiXCR. This sample carries nearly 25,000 clones, around an eighth of them seen once, and the ten largest clones take about 13%. Nobody among the patients had been given any treatment before thyroid surgery. The sample consisted of blood. These receptors were collected from a female donor with papillary thyroid cancer or a benign thyroid nodule (not recorded which). Some clones in this sample may be carry-over from other donors' samples.

In nucleotides, the CDR3 is TGCGCCAGCAGCCAAGATCAGGGGACTGAAGCTTTCTTT. Protein sequence: CASSQDQGTEAFF. This rearrangement joins TRBV4-3 to TRBJ1-1, with D tentatively TRBD1 (6 bases). The CDR3 is made up of 13 amino acids. Germline CDR1 is LGHNA and CDR2 is YSLEER. The V end was cut by 0 bases, the J end by 5 bases, with 7 bases between.

The rearrangement joins TRBV7-2 to TRBJ2-7; the match to TRBD2 covers 8 bases. Unmatched junction bases numbered 8, after V lost 5 bases and J lost 2 bases. Germline V gene data show CDR1 as SGHTA and CDR2 as FQGNSA. The CDR3 has 15 residues. The CDR3 DNA reads as TGTGCCAGCAGCCCAGGAGGACTAGCAGCCTACGAGCAGTACTTC. It specifies CASSPGGLAAYEQYF. Using reference TRBV7-2 and TRBJ2-7 for the parts outside the CDR3, the full variable domain is GAGVSQSPSNKVTEKGKDVELRCDPISGHTALYWYRQSLGQGLEFLIYFQGNSAPDKSGLPSDRFSAERTGGSVSTLTIQRTQQEDSAVYLCASSPGGLAAYEQYFGPGTRLTVT.

This clone has at least ten counts. The rearrangement links TRBV11-2 to TRBJ2-1; 12 bases map to TRBD1. There are 17 residues in the CDR3. With 3 bases clipped from V and 8 bases from J, the junction kept 11 bases outside the gene matches. Germline lookup yields CDR1 SGHAT and CDR2 FQNNGV. CDR3 sequence reads: CASSFRPRDRGRHEQFF. CDR3 coding DNA: TGTGCCAGCAGCTTTCGCCCCCGGGACAGGGGGCGTCATGAGCAGTTCTTC.

This clone was observed at least ten times. The rearrangement uses TRBV19 and TRBJ2-3; 10 bases line up with TRBD2. This CDR3 has 15 residues. V lost 3 bases to trimming and J lost 4 bases; unmatched junction nucleotides: 4. Germline V CDR1 and CDR2: LNHDA, SQIVND (reference sequence). The CDR3 region is CASSIRLAGADTQYF. Here the CDR3 DNA reads TGTGCCAGTAGTATCAGGCTAGCGGGAGCAGATACGCAGTATTTT.

This clone was detected many times. This chain connects TRBV5-5 to TRBJ2-5; D unclear. V was shortened by 2 bases and J by 4 bases, with 9 bases between the two germline ends. From germline, CDR1 is SGHKS and CDR2 YYEKEE (reference sequence). The CDR3 loop spans 13 amino acids. CDR3 in amino acids: CASSLNLGETQYF. CDR3 in DNA: TGTGCCAGCAGCTTAAACTTGGGAGAGACCCAGTACTTC.

This clone occurred many times. The chain carries TRBV5-1 and TRBJ2-5; 9 bases align to TRBD2. With 7 bases clipped from V and 4 bases from J, the junction kept 8 bases outside the gene matches. The CDR3 sequence is 14 residues long. Germline V gene lookup returns CDR1 SGHRS and CDR2 YFSETQ. CDR3 in amino acids: CASGSGSKSETQYF. For the CDR3, the DNA is TGCGCCAGCGGTAGCGGGAGTAAATCAGAGACCCAGTACTTC.

This clone appeared many times. This chain connects TRBV10-3 to TRBJ2-7; 7 bases map to TRBD1. CDR1 is ENHRY and CDR2 is SYGVKD in the germline V gene. J was trimmed by 0 bases and V by 6 bases; bases with no gene match: 5. CDR3 size: 14 residues. CDR3 sequence (DNA): TGTGCCATCAGGCCGACAGGGAGCTCCTACGAGCAGTACTTC. This translates into CAIRPTGSSYEQYF.

The V and J genes are TRBV5-1 and TRBJ1-1; 8 nucleotides align to TRBD1. CDR1 and CDR2 (germline): SGHRS, YFSETQ. This CDR3 region has 14 residues. Unmatched junction bases numbered 2, after V lost 4 bases and J lost 0 bases. The CDR3 nucleotides read TGCGCCAGCAGCAGGACAGGGATGAACACTGAAGCTTTCTTT. Its protein product is CASSRTGMNTEAFF.

The V gene is TRBV7-9, the J gene TRBJ1-2; D is ambiguous. The germline gives CDR1 SEHNR, CDR2 FQNEAQ (reference sequence). Trimming took 2 bases from V and 0 from J, leaving 7 bases between them. The CDR3 length is 14 residues. Here the CDR3 reads CASSLTATNYGYTF. The CDR3 DNA reads as TGTGCCAGCAGCTTAACCGCTACTAACTATGGCTACACCTTC.

This clone was observed many times. The chain is built from TRBV9 and TRBJ2-3; D might be TRBD2 (6 bases). The V end lost 4 bases, the J end lost 5 bases, and 17 bases lay between the germline ends. This CDR3 spans 15 amino acids. Germline-derived CDR1 and CDR2 are SGDLS and YYNGEE. The CDR3 coding sequence is TGTGCCAGCAGCCGGCGCCGGGAGTGGGGAGATACGCAGTATTTT. This translates into CASSRRREWGDTQYF.

This clone showed up many times. The V call is TRBV11-2, the J call TRBJ2-1; a possible D gene is TRBD1 (6 bases). V gave up 5 bases and J gave up 8 bases, with 22 bases separating them. Germline-derived CDR1 and CDR2 are SGHAT and FQNNGV. This CDR3 has 16 residues. DNA of the CDR3: TGTGCCAGCAGCCCGAGAATCGTAGCAGGGGCCGATGAGCAGTTCTTC. Translation gives CASSPRIVAGADEQFF.

This clone showed up many times. The DNA of the CDR3 is TGTGCCAGCAGCCACAACAGGGTTCAAGAGACCCAGTACTTC. Amino acids: CASSHNRVQETQYF. The V and J genes are TRBV7-2 and TRBJ2-5; D perhaps matches TRBD1 (6 bases). In germline, CDR1 is SGHTA, CDR2 FQGNSA. The germline V and J ends were trimmed by 5 bases and 2 bases, with 12 bases remaining between them. The CDR3 runs to 14 residues.

This clone was detected ten times or more. The genes are TRBV11-2 and TRBJ1-3; D gene unclear. Trimming pared 0 bases from V and 0 bases from J, leaving 15 bases between. Germline values: CDR1 SGHAT, CDR2 FQNNGV. CDR3 length: 18 residues. In nucleotides, the CDR3 is TGTGCCAGCAGCTTAGAGGGCTTTAGTGGACTCTCTGGAAACACCATATATTTT. Amino acid sequence: CASSLEGFSGLSGNTIYF.

This clone occurred many times. The sample carries other DNA sequences with the same CDR3. V and J are TRBV3-1 and TRBJ1-6; D uncertain. V was clipped by 1 base and J by 9 bases, with 4 bases between them. The CDR3 extends over 12 amino acids. Germline V gene sequence: CDR1 LGHDT, CDR2 YNNKEL (reference sequence). This CDR3 reads CASSQGFSPLHF. In nucleotides, the CDR3 is TGTGCCAGCAGCCAAGGGTTTTCACCCCTCCACTTT.

This clone was seen repeatedly, ten times or more. The chain has TRBV5-1 and TRBJ2-2; D remains ambiguous. The CDR3 contains 16 residues. The V end lost 0 bases, the J end lost 0 bases, and 9 bases lay between the germline ends. Germline V gene data show CDR1 as SGHRS and CDR2 as YFSETQ. The CDR3 region is CASSLGAAANTGELFF. CDR3 nucleotides: TGCGCCAGCAGCTTGGGGGCTGCTGCGAACACCGGGGAGCTGTTTTTT. Variable domain in full (rest from reference TRBV5-1 and TRBJ2-2): KAGVTQTPRYLIKTRGQQVTLSCSPISGHRSVSWYQQTPGQGLQFLFEYFSETQRNKGNFPGRFSGRQFSNSRSEMNVSTLELGDSALYLCASSLGAAANTGELFFGEGSRLTVL.

This clone came up many times. The rearrangement links TRBV20-1 to TRBJ1-1, with 12 bases aligning to TRBD1. With V trimmed by 1 base and J by 8 bases, 5 bases remained unmatched. The germline V gene has CDR1 DFQATT and CDR2 SNEGSKA (reference sequence). The CDR3 has 14 residues. The CDR3 coding sequence is TGCAGTGCTAGAGGTCCAGGGACAGGGGGCGAAGCTTTCTTT. Its translation: CSARGPGTGGEAFF.

This clone appeared many times. The chain employs TRBV27 and TRBJ2-6, with D possibly TRBD2 on 5 matching bases. The CDR3 runs to 18 residues. The germline gives CDR1 MNHEY, CDR2 SMNVEV (reference sequence). V was shortened by 3 bases and J by 0 bases, with 15 bases between the two germline ends. The CDR3 reads CASSFLMRAASGANVLTF. In DNA, the CDR3 is TGTGCCAGCAGTTTTCTTATGCGGGCGGCCTCTGGGGCCAACGTCCTGACTTTC.